The 31 T cell receptor beta chains below were found in one sample sequenced in a study of technical replicates of blood from a handful of donors. Assay used: immunoSEQ multiplex PCR; TCRdb lists only in-frame clones, some missing. The repertoire includes 45,000 to 65,000 clones, about 95% of them detected once, and approximately 3.4% sits in the top ten. Sequencing was done on a sample of PBMCs. The receptor source for this set is a human donor in good health. Some clones in this sample may be carry-over from other donors' samples.

This clone has a single count. The chain has TRBV27 and TRBJ2-6; possible D gene TRBD1, 7 bases. Germline CDR1 reads MNHEY; CDR2 reads SMNVEV (reference sequence). V was shortened by 2 bases and J by 1 base, with 27 bases between the two germline ends. The CDR3 is made up of 22 amino acids. The CDR3 sequence: CASSLPDAGQSQVPSGANVLTF. CDR3 in DNA: TGTGCCAGCAGTTTACCGGACGCGGGACAGTCACAAGTCCCATCTGGGGCCAACGTCCTGACTTTC.

The J gene is TRBJ2-2, the V gene TRBV5-1, with D possibly TRBD2 on 5 matching bases. This CDR3 is 13 amino acids long. Germline loops: CDR1 SGHRS, CDR2 YFSETQ. V was pared by 4 bases and J by 5 bases, with 9 bases between. In DNA, the CDR3 is TGCGCCAGCAGCCCCGGAGGTACCGGGGAGCTGTTTTTT. It translates to CASSPGGTGELFF.

The chain links TRBV15 to TRBJ2-7, with 9 positions matching TRBD1. J was trimmed by 3 bases and V by 5 bases; bases with no gene match: 8. Germline-derived CDR1 and CDR2 are LNHNV and YYDKDF (reference sequence). The CDR3 is made up of 15 amino acids. CDR3 protein: CATSPPGQGYYEQYF. The CDR3 bases are TGTGCCACCAGCCCTCCGGGACAGGGTTACTACGAGCAGTACTTC.

The chain recombines TRBV2 with TRBJ2-7, with D perhaps matching TRBD1 (6 bases). The V and J ends lost 7 bases and 4 bases respectively, with 11 bases between them. The CDR3 consists of 12 residues. Germline lookup yields CDR1 SNHLY and CDR2 FYNNEI. The DNA of the CDR3 is TGTGCCAGCAATCTACAGGGTTACGAGCAGTACTTC. This encodes CASNLQGYEQYF. Together with reference TRBV2 and TRBJ2-7, the CDR3 gives the full variable domain: EPEVTQTPSHQVTQMGQEVILRCVPISNHLYFYWYRQILGQKVEFLVSFYNNEISEKSEIFDDQFSVERPDGSNFTLKIRSTKLEDSAMYFCASNLQGYEQYFGPGTRLTVT.

The DNA for the CDR3 is TGTGCCAGCCGCATGACTAGCCAAGAGACCCAGTACTTC. It is translated as CASRMTSQETQYF. The V and J genes are TRBV2 and TRBJ2-5, with a weak D call TRBD2 (6 bases). Trimming removed 8 bases at V and 1 base at J, with 11 bases between. CDR1 and CDR2 (germline): SNHLY, FYNNEI. The CDR3 length is 13 residues.

The CDR3 nucleotides are TGCGCCAGCAGCCAAGATCGGGCAGGGCACACTGAAGCTTTCTTT. It codes for CASSQDRAGHTEAFF. This sequence joins TRBV4-3 and TRBJ1-1, with a tentative D call TRBD1 (5 bases). V lost 0 bases, J lost 3 bases, and 11 bases lay in between. In germline, CDR1 is LGHNA, CDR2 YSLEER. The CDR3 contains 15 residues.

The chain carries TRBV11-3 and TRBJ2-3, with D tentatively TRBD2 (5 bases). V dropped 2 bases and J dropped 1 base, with 10 bases sitting between them. The V gene's germline CDR1 is SGHNT and CDR2 YENEEA. CDR3 size: 15 residues. The CDR3 nucleotides read TGTGCCAGCAGCTTAAGTTTGGGAGGCACAGATACGCAGTATTTT. Its translation: CASSLSLGGTDTQYF.

V usage is TRBV11-2 and J usage is TRBJ2-1, with 8 bases identical to TRBD1. J lost 5 bases, V lost 2 bases, and 5 bases had no gene match. Germline V CDR1 and CDR2: SGHAT, FQNNGV. The CDR3 consists of 15 residues. CDR3 DNA: TGTGCCAGCAGCTTATTCGGACAGGGTAACAATGAGCAGTTCTTC. This codes for CASSLFGQGNNEQFF.

The chain couples TRBV30 to TRBJ1-2; D not resolved. Deletions cut 5 bases from V and 4 bases from J, with 14 bases between. The CDR3 runs 13 residues. Germline values: CDR1 GTSNPN, CDR2 SVGIG (reference sequence). CDR3 amino acids: CAWSETPGYGYTF. Here the CDR3 DNA reads TGTGCCTGGTCTGAGACCCCGGGCTATGGCTACACCTTC.

This clone was counted once. DNA of the CDR3: TGTGCCAGCAGCTTGGGCTCGGGGGCGAACACCGGGGAGCTGTTTTTT. Protein: CASSLGSGANTGELFF. J is TRBJ2-2 and V is TRBV5-5, with a possible D match to TRBD2 (6 bases). The CDR3 is 16 amino acids. Trimming pared 0 bases from V and 0 bases from J, leaving 9 bases between. Looked up from germline, CDR1 is SGHKS and CDR2 is YYEKEE (reference sequence).

CDR3 region: CASSVEGLAAEQYF. The CDR3 DNA sequence: TGTGCCAGCAGCGTCGAGGGACTAGCGGCCGAGCAGTACTTC. The chain couples TRBV9 to TRBJ2-7; 11 bases are shared with TRBD2. Per germline, CDR1 SGDLS and CDR2 YYNGEE. This CDR3 has 14 amino acids. The V and J ends lost 2 bases and 6 bases, in that order; junction bases with no gene match: 4.

The V gene is TRBV6-1, the J gene TRBJ2-7; 16 nucleotides agree with TRBD2. The germline V gene encodes CDR1 MNHNS and CDR2 SASEGT. The V segment lost 1 base and the J segment 4 bases; nucleotides outside the gene matches: 10. This CDR3 is built from 19 residues. The CDR3 DNA sequence: TGTGCCAGCAGTGAAGTAGCTCCGGGACTAGCGGGAGGGCGGTACGAGCAGTACTTC. Encoded protein: CASSEVAPGLAGGRYEQYF.

This chain connects TRBV4-3 to TRBJ2-6; no reliable D call. V dropped 1 base and J dropped 7 bases, with 8 bases sitting between them. Germline V gene data show CDR1 as LGHNA and CDR2 as YSLEER. This CDR3 region has 14 residues. This chain's CDR3 is CASSQAVRANVLTF. DNA of the CDR3: TGCGCCAGCAGCCAAGCCGTGAGAGCCAACGTCCTGACTTTC.

This chain links TRBV18 with TRBJ1-1, with a possible D match to TRBD1 (6 bases). Between the trimmed V and J ends, which lost 2 bases and 1 base, there was a span of 14 bases. This CDR3 region has 16 residues. Germline lookup yields CDR1 KGHSH and CDR2 LQKENI. Here the CDR3 reads CASSPTQGGGNTEAFF. The CDR3 nucleotides are TGTGCCAGCTCACCAACACAGGGTGGTGGGAACACTGAAGCTTTCTTT. Full variable domain (remainder filled in from reference TRBV18 and TRBJ1-1): NAGVMQNPRHLVRRRGQEARLRCSPMKGHSHVYWYRQLPEEGLKFMVYLQKENIIDESGMPKERFSAEFPKEGPSILRIQQVVRGDSAAYFCASSPTQGGGNTEAFFGQGTRLTVV.

The genes are TRBV5-1 and TRBJ2-3, with 9 nucleotides matching TRBD2. Germline lookup yields CDR1 SGHRS and CDR2 YFSETQ. The trim removed 9 bases at V and 5 bases at J, leaving 10 bases unmatched. This CDR3 is 14 amino acids long. The CDR3 region is CATSGRGGRDTQYF. The CDR3 DNA is TGCGCCACCTCGGGGCGGGGGGGCAGAGATACGCAGTATTTT.

The V call is TRBV11-2, the J call TRBJ1-1; no clear D gene. V was shortened by 4 bases and J by 2 bases, with 11 bases between the two germline ends. The CDR3 length is 14 residues. The germline V gene has CDR1 SGHAT and CDR2 FQNNGV. This chain's CDR3 is CASSWKTRNTEAFF. CDR3 nucleotides: TGTGCCAGCAGCTGGAAGACAAGAAACACTGAAGCTTTCTTT.

This sequence joins TRBV28 and TRBJ1-4; perhaps TRBD1 as D (5 bases). V lost 4 bases and J 10 bases, leaving 19 bases between the germline ends. The V gene's germline CDR1 is MDHEN and CDR2 SYDVKM. This CDR3 has 15 amino acids. The CDR3 spells CASSSLNPLRVKLFF. CDR3 nucleotide sequence: TGTGCCAGCAGTTCCCTAAACCCCCTCAGGGTAAAACTGTTTTTT.

The J gene is TRBJ1-2, the V gene TRBV5-6, with D hard to call. Germline values: CDR1 SGHDT, CDR2 YYEEEE. The CDR3 has 11 amino acids. Deletions cut 7 bases from V and 10 bases from J, with 14 bases between. The CDR3 is CASALEKIYTF. The DNA for the CDR3 is TGTGCCAGCGCGCTGGAGAAAATCTACACCTTC.

The chain uses TRBV5-1 and TRBJ2-2; D might be TRBD1 (6 bases). The CDR3 consists of 15 residues. Trimming left V 0 bases short and J 5 bases short, with 11 bases between. Looked up from germline, CDR1 is SGHRS and CDR2 is YFSETQ. CDR3 nucleotides: TGCGCCAGCAGCTTGGTAGGGGGTGCTACCGGGGAGCTGTTTTTT. It translates to CASSLVGGATGELFF.

This chain links TRBV5-4 with TRBJ2-1; 7 nucleotides match TRBD1. CDR3 size: 15 residues. Trimming took 4 bases from V and 8 from J; bases not matched to a gene: 12. CDR1 and CDR2 from the germline V gene are SGHNT and YYREEE (reference sequence). The CDR3 here is CASSPEGTALYEQFF. Written as DNA, the CDR3 is TGTGCCAGCAGCCCCGAGGGGACAGCATTGTATGAGCAGTTCTTC.

The chain joins TRBV19 to TRBJ2-3, with D possibly being TRBD2 (5 bases). Trimming removed 10 bases at V and 5 bases at J, with 16 bases between. CDR1 is LNHDA, CDR2 SQIVND, per germline (reference sequence). CDR3 size: 13 residues. The CDR3 sequence: CATSDSRQDTQYF. The CDR3 DNA sequence: TGTGCCACCTCGGACTCTAGACAAGATACGCAGTATTTT.

The gene calls are TRBV29-1 and TRBJ1-2; no clear D. CDR1 and CDR2 (germline): SQVTM, ANQGSEA. CDR3 length: 13 residues. V lost 0 bases, J lost 9 bases, and 14 bases lay in between. The CDR3 nucleotides read TGCAGCGTTGAAGATCTTCAGCGGGGTTGCTACACCTTC. Translation: CSVEDLQRGCYTF.

The CDR3 nucleotides are TGTGCCAGCAGTCAGACTCCGGGGAGGAGTGGGAACACTGAAGCTTTCTTT. This codes for CASSQTPGRSGNTEAFF. This rearrangement joins TRBV7-9 to TRBJ1-1; D is undetermined. The CDR3 covers 17 residues. The germline V gene encodes CDR1 SEHNR and CDR2 FQNEAQ (reference sequence). V was clipped by 6 bases and J by 1 base, with 21 bases between them. Full variable domain (missing parts from reference TRBV7-9 and TRBJ1-1): DTGVSQNPRHKITKRGQNVTFRCDPISEHNRLYWYRQTLGQGPEFLTYFQNEAQLEKSRLLSDRFSAERPKGSFSTLEIQRTEQGDSAMYLCASSQTPGRSGNTEAFFGQGTRLTVV.

The V gene is TRBV4-3, the J gene TRBJ2-3, with 9 nucleotides matching TRBD2. Germline V gene lookup returns CDR1 LGHNA and CDR2 YSLEER. The V gene end was trimmed by 0 bases and the J gene end by 1 base; junction bases not matched to a gene: 14. The CDR3 spans 20 residues. This CDR3 reads CASSQDFFAGGISGTDTQYF. The CDR3 bases are TGCGCCAGCAGCCAAGATTTCTTTGCGGGGGGGATTTCCGGCACAGATACGCAGTATTTT.

The chain uses TRBV30 and TRBJ2-4; tentatively, D is TRBD1 (6 bases). Trimming stripped 0 bases from V and 0 bases from J, with 9 bases between. The CDR3 is made up of 15 amino acids. Germline values: CDR1 GTSNPN, CDR2 SVGIG (reference sequence). CDR3 DNA: TGTGCCTGGAGTGTAGGGACACTAGCCAAAAACATTCAGTACTTC. Its translation is CAWSVGTLAKNIQYF.

This chain links TRBV12-5 with TRBJ2-7; D is perhaps TRBD1 (6 bases). Trimming shortened V by 0 bases and J by 9 bases, and 24 bases separated the two germline ends. Germline V gene lookup returns CDR1 LGHNT and CDR2 FRNRAP. The CDR3 spans 17 residues. The CDR3 DNA reads TGTGCTAGTGGTTTGGTACCCGGGACACCGGGTAATATTGGGCAGTACTTC. This encodes CASGLVPGTPGNIGQYF.

This chain uses TRBV5-5 with TRBJ1-1, with TRBD1 matching 9 bases. Trimming cost V 4 bases and J 4 bases; bases outside gene matches: 5. The CDR3 contains 14 residues. Germline lookup yields CDR1 SGHKS and CDR2 YYEKEE (reference sequence). The CDR3 here is CASSLRDRATEAFF. The DNA of the CDR3 is TGTGCCAGCAGCCTCCGGGACAGGGCCACTGAAGCTTTCTTT.

V usage is TRBV12-5 and J usage is TRBJ1-2; D not resolved. V shed 3 bases and J shed 7 bases, with 15 bases lying between them. This CDR3 spans 14 amino acids. Germline CDR1 and CDR2: LGHNT and FRNRAP. As DNA, the CDR3 is TGTGCTAGTGGTTTCAGGATAACGGATAGTGGCTACACCTTC. This codes for CASGFRITDSGYTF.

The gene calls are TRBV6-5 and TRBJ2-2, with 10 bases matching TRBD1. Germline CDR1 and CDR2: MNHEY and SVGAGI. V lost 1 base, J lost 5 bases, and 4 bases stayed unmatched. CDR3 length: 16 amino acids. CDR3 amino acids: CASSYWTGGLTGELFF. The CDR3 nucleotides are TGTGCCAGCAGTTACTGGACAGGGGGTCTTACCGGGGAGCTGTTTTTT.

The rearrangement uses TRBV5-1 and TRBJ1-4; 12 bases match TRBD1. The V gene's germline CDR1 is SGHRS and CDR2 YFSETQ. This CDR3 comprises 17 residues. The ends lost 3 bases at V and 2 bases at J; junction bases unmatched: 5. CDR3 nucleotide sequence: TGCGCCAGCAGCTCCGGGACAGGGGGCATCACTAATGAAAAACTGTTTTTT. This encodes CASSSGTGGITNEKLFF.

This rearrangement joins TRBV5-8 to TRBJ1-3; perhaps TRBD1 as D (6 bases). Germline-derived CDR1 and CDR2 are SGHTS and YDEGEE. The CDR3 is 18 amino acids. The V and J ends lost 4 bases and 0 bases respectively, with 20 bases between them. The CDR3: CASSRSTGQSISGNTIYF. The CDR3 DNA reads TGTGCCAGCAGCCGATCCACGGGACAATCTATCTCTGGAAACACCATATATTTT.